Listed below are T cell receptor beta chains from one sample, sequenced in a study of OX40 agonist ivuxolimab in advanced cancers. This table comes from immunoSEQ multiplex PCR, and its TCRdb copy is limited to in-frame clones, with some not included. The sample holds tens of thousands of clones, 90% to 95% seen once. The specimen comprised CD4+ or CD8+ T cells sorted from blood, sampled in a trial of the OX40 agonist ivuxolimab. The source of these receptors is an adult with an advanced solid tumor such as melanoma, head and neck, liver or kidney cancer. Each CDR3 is given without its conserved first and last residue. The D gene is left open where the match is weak.

V gene	J gene	D gene	CDR3 protein
TRBV9	TRBJ1-3	-	ASSLRTGGNTIY
TRBV27	TRBJ1-4	TRBD1	ASSLSPQGGAGEKLF
TRBV29-1	TRBJ1-1	-	SVEDGTKNTEAF
TRBV6-5	TRBJ1-5	TRBD1	ASSLGQGTQPQH
TRBV7-9	TRBJ2-5	TRBD1	ASSPTLQGQTQY
TRBV29-1	TRBJ1-2	TRBD1	SVEAWDRGAYGYT
TRBV9	TRBJ1-1	-	ASSVYVEDEAF
TRBV13	TRBJ2-3	TRBD2	ASSLLAGGPGDTQY
TRBV5-1	TRBJ2-7	TRBD2	ASSLVASGTYEQY
TRBV13	TRBJ2-1	TRBD2	ASSDPSGRDNEQF
TRBV7-2	TRBJ2-3	-	ASSSYGSTPTDTQY
TRBV6-5	TRBJ2-7	-	ASSYSLPYEQY
TRBV13	TRBJ2-7	-	ASGAGATYEQY
TRBV7-9	TRBJ2-5	-	ASSSRLQETQY
TRBV5-1	TRBJ1-2	-	ASSLAAPANYGYT